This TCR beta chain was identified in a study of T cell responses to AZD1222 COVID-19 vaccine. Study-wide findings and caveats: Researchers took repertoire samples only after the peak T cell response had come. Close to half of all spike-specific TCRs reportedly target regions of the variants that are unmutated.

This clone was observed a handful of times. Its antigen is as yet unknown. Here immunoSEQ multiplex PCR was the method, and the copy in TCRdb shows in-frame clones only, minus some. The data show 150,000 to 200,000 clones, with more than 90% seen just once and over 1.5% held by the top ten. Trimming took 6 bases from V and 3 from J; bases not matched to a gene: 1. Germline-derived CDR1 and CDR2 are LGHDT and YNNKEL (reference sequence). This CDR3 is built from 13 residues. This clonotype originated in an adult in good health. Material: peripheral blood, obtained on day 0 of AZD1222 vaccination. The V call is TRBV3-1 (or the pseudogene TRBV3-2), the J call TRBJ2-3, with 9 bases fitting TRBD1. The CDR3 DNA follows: TGTGCCAGCAGACAGGGGGCGACAGATACGCAGTATTTT. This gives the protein CASRQGATDTQYF.